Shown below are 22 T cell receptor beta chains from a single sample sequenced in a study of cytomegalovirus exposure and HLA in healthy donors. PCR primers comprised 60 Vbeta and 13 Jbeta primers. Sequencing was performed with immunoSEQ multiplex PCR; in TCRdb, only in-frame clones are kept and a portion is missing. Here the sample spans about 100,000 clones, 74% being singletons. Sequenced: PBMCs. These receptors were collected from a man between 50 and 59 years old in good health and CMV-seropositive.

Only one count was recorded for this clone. This CDR3 reads CASSQDLRPSVPNEQFF. The CDR3 DNA is TGTGCCAGCAGCCAAGATCTCCGGCCTAGCGTTCCCAATGAGCAGTTCTTC. The chain couples TRBV14 to TRBJ2-1; TRBD2 might be the D (6 bases). V lost 0 bases to trimming and J lost 6 bases, with 18 bases between them. The CDR3 totals 17 residues. Per the germline V gene, CDR1 is SGHDN and CDR2 is FVKESK.

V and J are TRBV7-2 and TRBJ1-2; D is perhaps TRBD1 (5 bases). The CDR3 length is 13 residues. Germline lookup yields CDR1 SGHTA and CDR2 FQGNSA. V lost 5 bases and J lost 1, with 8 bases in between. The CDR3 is CASSQGLNYGYTF. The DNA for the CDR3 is TGTGCCAGCAGCCAGGGACTTAACTATGGCTACACCTTC.

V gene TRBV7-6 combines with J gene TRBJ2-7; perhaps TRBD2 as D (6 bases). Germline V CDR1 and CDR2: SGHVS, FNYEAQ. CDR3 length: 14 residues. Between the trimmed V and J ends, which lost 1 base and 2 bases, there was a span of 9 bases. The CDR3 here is CASSLGLGAYEQYF. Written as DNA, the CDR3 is TGTGCCAGCAGCTTAGGACTAGGTGCCTACGAGCAGTACTTC.

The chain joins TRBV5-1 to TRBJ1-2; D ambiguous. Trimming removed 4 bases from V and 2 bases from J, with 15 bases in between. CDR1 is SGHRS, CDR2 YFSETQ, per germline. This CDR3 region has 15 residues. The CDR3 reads CASSPGGQSNYGYTF. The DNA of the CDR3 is TGCGCCAGCAGCCCAGGAGGCCAGTCCAACTATGGCTACACCTTC.

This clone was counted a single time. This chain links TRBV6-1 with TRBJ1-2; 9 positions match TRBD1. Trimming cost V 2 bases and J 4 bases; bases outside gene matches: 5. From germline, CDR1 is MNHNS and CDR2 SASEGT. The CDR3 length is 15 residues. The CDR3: CASSERQGGAYGYTF. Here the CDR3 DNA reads TGTGCCAGCAGTGAAAGACAGGGGGGAGCCTATGGCTACACCTTC.

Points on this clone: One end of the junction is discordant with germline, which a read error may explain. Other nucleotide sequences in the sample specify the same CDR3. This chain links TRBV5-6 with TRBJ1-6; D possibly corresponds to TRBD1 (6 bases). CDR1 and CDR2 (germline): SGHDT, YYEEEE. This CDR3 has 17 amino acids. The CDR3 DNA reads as TGTGCCAGCAGCTGGGAGGGGGGGGCGCTGAGAAATTCCCCCCTCCACTTT. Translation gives CASSWEGGALRNSPLHF.

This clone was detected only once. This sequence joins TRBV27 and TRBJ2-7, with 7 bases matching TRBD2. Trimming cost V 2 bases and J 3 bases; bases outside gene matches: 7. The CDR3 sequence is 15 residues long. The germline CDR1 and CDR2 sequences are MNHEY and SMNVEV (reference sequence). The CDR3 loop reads CASSLPGLERYEQYF. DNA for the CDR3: TGTGCCAGCAGTTTACCTGGACTAGAACGCTACGAGCAGTACTTC.

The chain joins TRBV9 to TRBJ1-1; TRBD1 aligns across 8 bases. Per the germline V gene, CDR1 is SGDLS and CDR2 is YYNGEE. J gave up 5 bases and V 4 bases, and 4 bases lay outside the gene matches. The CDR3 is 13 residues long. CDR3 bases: TGTGCCAGCAGCCAGGGGGCCTGGACTGAAGCTTTCTTT. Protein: CASSQGAWTEAFF.

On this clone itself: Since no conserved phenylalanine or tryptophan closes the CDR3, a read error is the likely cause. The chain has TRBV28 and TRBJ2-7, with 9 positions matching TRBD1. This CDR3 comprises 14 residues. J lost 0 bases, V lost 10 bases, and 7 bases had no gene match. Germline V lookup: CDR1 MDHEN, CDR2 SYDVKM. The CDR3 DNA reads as TGTGCCATCACTAGACAGGGGGGCTCCTACGAGCAGTACCTC. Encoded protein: CAITRQGGSYEQYL.

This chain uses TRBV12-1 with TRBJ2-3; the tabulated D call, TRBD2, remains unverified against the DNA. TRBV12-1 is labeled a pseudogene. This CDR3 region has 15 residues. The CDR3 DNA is TGTGCCAGCAGCTTTGAGCGGGGGAGCACAGATACGCAGTATTTT. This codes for CASSFERGSTDTQYF.

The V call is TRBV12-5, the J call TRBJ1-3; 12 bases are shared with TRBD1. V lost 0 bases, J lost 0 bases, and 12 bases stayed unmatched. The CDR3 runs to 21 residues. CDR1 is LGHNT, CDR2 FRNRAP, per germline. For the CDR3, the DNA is TGTGCTAGTGGTTTGGTAGTCTGGAGGGACAGGGGGCTCCTCTCTGGAAACACCATATATTTT. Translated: CASGLVVWRDRGLLSGNTIYF. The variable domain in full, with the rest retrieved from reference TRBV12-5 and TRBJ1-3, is DARVTQTPRHKVTEMGQEVTMRCQPILGHNTVFWYRQTMMQGLELLAYFRNRAPLDDSGMPKDRFSAEMPDATLATLKIQPSEPRDSAVYFCASGLVVWRDRGLLSGNTIYFGEGSWLTVV.

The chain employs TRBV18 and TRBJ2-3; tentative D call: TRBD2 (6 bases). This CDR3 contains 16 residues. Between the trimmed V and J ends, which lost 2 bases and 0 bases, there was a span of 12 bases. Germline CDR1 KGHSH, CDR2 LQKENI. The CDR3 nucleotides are TGTGCCAGCTCACCATTAGCGGATACTAGCACAGATACGCAGTATTTT. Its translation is CASSPLADTSTDTQYF.

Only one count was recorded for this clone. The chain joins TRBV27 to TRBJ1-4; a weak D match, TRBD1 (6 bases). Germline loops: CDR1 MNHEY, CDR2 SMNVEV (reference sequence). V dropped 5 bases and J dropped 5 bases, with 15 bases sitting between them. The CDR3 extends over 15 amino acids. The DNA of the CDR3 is TGTGCCAGCAGTCCCGGACAGCTTTCGAATGAAAAACTGTTTTTT. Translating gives CASSPGQLSNEKLFF. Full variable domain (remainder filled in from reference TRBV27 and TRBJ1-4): EAQVTQNPRYLITVTGKKLTVTCSQNMNHEYMSWYRQDPGLGLRQIYYSMNVEVTDKGDVPEGYKVSRKEKRNFPLILESPSPNQTSLYFCASSPGQLSNEKLFFGSGTQLSVL.

The CDR3 DNA is TGTGCCAGTAGTAACCCGACAGGGTCCAGCAATCAGCCCCAGCATTTT. The encoded protein is CASSNPTGSSNQPQHF. This sequence joins TRBV19 and TRBJ1-5; TRBD1 matches 7 bases. CDR1 LNHDA and CDR2 SQIVND come from the germline V gene (reference sequence). Trimming removed 4 bases from V and 1 base from J; junction bases left unmatched: 7. The CDR3 loop spans 16 amino acids.

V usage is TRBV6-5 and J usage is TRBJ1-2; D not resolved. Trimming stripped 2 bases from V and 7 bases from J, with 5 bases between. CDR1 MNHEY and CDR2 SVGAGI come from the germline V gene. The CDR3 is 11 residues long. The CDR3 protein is CASSYEGGYTF. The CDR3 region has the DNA TGTGCCAGCAGTTACGAGGGTGGCTACACCTTC.

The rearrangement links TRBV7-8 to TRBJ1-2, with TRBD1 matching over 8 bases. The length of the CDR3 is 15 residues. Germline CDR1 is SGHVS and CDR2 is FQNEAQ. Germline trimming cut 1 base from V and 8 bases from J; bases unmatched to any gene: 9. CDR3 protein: CASSLVGQGWTGYTF. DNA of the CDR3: TGTGCCAGCAGCTTAGTCGGACAGGGTTGGACGGGCTACACCTTC.

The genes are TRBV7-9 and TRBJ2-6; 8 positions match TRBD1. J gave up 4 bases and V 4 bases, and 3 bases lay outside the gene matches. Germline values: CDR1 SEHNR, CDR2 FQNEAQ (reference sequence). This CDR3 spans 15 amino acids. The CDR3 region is CASSSDRAGANVLTF. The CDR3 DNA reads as TGTGCCAGCAGCTCGGACAGGGCAGGGGCCAACGTCCTGACTTTC.

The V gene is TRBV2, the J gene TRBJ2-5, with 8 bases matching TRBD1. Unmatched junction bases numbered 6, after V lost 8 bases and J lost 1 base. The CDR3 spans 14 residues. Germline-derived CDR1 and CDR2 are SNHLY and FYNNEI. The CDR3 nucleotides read TGTGCCAGCTCGGCGGACAGGGCCCAAGAGACCCAGTACTTC. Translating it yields CASSADRAQETQYF. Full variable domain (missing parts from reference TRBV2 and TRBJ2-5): EPEVTQTPSHQVTQMGQEVILRCVPISNHLYFYWYRQILGQKVEFLVSFYNNEISEKSEIFDDQFSVERPDGSNFTLKIRSTKLEDSAMYFCASSADRAQETQYFGPGTRLLVL.

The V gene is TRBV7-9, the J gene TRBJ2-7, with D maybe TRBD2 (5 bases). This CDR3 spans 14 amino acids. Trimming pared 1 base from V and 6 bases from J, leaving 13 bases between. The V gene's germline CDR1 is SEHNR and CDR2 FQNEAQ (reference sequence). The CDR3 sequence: CASSLGYEGGEQYF. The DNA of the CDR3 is TGTGCCAGCAGCTTAGGGTACGAAGGAGGCGAGCAGTACTTC.

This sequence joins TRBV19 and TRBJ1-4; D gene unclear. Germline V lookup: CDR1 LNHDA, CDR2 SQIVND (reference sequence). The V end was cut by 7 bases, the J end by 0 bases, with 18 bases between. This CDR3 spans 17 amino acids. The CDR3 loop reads CASMPRYGAATNEKLFF. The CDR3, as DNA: TGTGCCAGTATGCCCCGATACGGAGCGGCAACTAATGAAAAACTGTTTTTT.

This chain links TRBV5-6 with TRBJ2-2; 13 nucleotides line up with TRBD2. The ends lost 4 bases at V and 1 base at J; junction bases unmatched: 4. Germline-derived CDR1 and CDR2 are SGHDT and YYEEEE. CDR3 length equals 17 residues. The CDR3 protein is CASSVRLAGGNTGELFF. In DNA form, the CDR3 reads TGTGCCAGCAGCGTAAGACTAGCGGGGGGGAACACCGGGGAGCTGTTTTTT.

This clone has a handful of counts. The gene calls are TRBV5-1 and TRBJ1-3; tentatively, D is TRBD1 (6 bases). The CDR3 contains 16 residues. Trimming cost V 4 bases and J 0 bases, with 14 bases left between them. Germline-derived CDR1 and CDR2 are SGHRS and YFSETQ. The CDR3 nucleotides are TGCGCCAGCAGCACGACAGGTGCCCGCTCTGGAAACACCATATATTTT. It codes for CASSTTGARSGNTIYF.